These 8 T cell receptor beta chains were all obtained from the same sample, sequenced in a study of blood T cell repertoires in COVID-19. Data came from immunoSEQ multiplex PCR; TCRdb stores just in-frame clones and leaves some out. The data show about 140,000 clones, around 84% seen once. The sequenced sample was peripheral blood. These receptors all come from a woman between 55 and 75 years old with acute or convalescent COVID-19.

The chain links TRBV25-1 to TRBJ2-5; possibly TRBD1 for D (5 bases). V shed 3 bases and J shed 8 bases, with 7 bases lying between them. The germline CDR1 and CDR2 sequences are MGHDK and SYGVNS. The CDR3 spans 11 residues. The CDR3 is CASSEGHTQYF. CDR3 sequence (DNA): TGTGCCAGCAGTGAGGGGCACACCCAGTACTTC. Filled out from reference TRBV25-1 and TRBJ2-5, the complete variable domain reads EADIYQTPRYLVIGTGKKITLECSQTMGHDKMYWYQQDPGMELHLIHYSYGVNSTEKGDLSSESTVSRIRTEHFPLTLESARPSHTSQYLCASSEGHTQYFGPGTRLLVL.

CDR3 protein: CAWRSITEAFF. CDR3 coding DNA: TGTGCCTGGAGGTCCATCACTGAAGCTTTCTTT. The chain uses TRBV30 and TRBJ1-1; D is uncertain. V was shortened by 3 bases and J by 4 bases, with 6 bases between the two germline ends. CDR3 length: 11 residues. Germline V lookup: CDR1 GTSNPN, CDR2 SVGIG (reference sequence). Full variable domain (remainder filled in from reference TRBV30 and TRBJ1-1): SQTIHQWPATLVQPVGSPLSLECTVEGTSNPNLYWYRQAAGRGLQLLFYSVGIGQISSEVPQNLSASRPQDRQFILSSKKLLLSDSGFYLCAWRSITEAFFGQGTRLTVV.

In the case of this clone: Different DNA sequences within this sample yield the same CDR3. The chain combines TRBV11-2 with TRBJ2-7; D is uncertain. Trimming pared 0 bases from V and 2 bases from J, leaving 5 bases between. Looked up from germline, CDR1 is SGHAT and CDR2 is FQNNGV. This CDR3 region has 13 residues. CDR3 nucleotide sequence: TGTGCCAGCAGCTTAGACAGGCCCTACGAGCAGTACTTC. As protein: CASSLDRPYEQYF.

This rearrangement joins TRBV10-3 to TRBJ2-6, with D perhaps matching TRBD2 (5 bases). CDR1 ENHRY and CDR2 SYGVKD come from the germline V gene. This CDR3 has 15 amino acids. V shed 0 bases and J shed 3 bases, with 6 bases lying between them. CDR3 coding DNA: TGTGCCATCAGTGAGTCGGGAGATGGGGCCAACGTCCTGACTTTC. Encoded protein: CAISESGDGANVLTF.

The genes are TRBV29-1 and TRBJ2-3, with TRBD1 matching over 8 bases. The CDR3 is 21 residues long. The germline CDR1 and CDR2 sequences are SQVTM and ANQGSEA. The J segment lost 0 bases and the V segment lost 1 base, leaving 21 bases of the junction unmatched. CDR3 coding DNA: TGCAGCGTTGAAGGGACAGGGAGAGTGCGGTGGCTGTTTTTTAGCACAGATACGCAGTATTTT. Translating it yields CSVEGTGRVRWLFFSTDTQYF.

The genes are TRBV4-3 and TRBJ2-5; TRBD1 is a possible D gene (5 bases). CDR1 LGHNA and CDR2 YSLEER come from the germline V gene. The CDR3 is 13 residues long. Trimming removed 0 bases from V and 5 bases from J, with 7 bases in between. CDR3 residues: CASSQDRDETQYF. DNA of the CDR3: TGCGCCAGCAGCCAAGACAGGGATGAGACCCAGTACTTC.

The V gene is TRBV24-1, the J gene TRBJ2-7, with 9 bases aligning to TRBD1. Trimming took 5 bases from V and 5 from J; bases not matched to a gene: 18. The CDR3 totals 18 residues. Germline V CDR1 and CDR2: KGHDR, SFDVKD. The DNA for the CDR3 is TGTGCCACCAGTGGCAGTCCCACAGGGGGCGTGAAATGGCACGAGCAGTACTTC. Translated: CATSGSPTGGVKWHEQYF.

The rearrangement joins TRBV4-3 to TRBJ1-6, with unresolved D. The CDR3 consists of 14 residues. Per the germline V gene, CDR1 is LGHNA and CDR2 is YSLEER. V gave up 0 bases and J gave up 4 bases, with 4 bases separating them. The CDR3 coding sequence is TGCGCCAGCAGCCAAGACAGATATAATTCACCCCTCCACTTT. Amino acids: CASSQDRYNSPLHF.